The 21 T cell receptor beta chains listed next were all sequenced from one sample in a study of shared clonotypes between healthy human individuals. Produced via immunoSEQ multiplex PCR; TCRdb's table is partial and in-frame only. The data show about 360,000 clones, less than 85% seen once. The sample consisted of memory CD4+ T cells sorted from blood. Subset indicated: CD45RA-negative fraction. The receptors originated from a young man in good health.

Concerning this clone: A much larger clone sits a single nucleotide away, making a read error possible. The chain is built from TRBV29-1 and TRBJ2-2, with D tentatively TRBD1 or TRBD2 (5 bases each). The V gene lost 4 bases and the J gene lost 8 bases, with 11 bases spanning the gap. CDR3 length: 12 amino acids. Germline CDR1 reads SQVTM; CDR2 reads ANQGSEA. Here the CDR3 reads CSVGGAGGELFF. For the CDR3, the DNA is TGCAGCGTTGGTGGGGCGGGTGGGGAGCTGTTTTTT.

J is TRBJ2-4 and V is TRBV20-1; D not certain. With 6 bases removed from V and 4 bases from J, the gap between germline ends came to 7 bases. There are 11 residues in the CDR3. Germline V gene data show CDR1 as DFQATT and CDR2 as SNEGSKA (reference sequence). This chain's CDR3 is CSASEKNIQYF. The CDR3 region has the DNA TGCAGTGCGAGCGAGAAAAACATTCAGTACTTC.

The chain joins TRBV6-1 to TRBJ2-7, with D possibly being TRBD1 (7 bases). The length of the CDR3 is 13 residues. V lost 6 bases to trimming and J lost 5 bases, with 14 bases between them. Germline CDR1 reads MNHNS; CDR2 reads SASEGT. In DNA, the CDR3 is TGTGCCAGCAGATCGACAGGGAGGCACGAGCAGTACTTC. Encoded protein: CASRSTGRHEQYF.

J is TRBJ2-1 and V is TRBV7-9, with D unresolved. The CDR3 runs to 14 residues. Per the germline V gene, CDR1 is SEHNR and CDR2 is FQNEAQ (reference sequence). Trimming took off 3 bases at V and 5 bases at J, with 11 bases between the two ends. The CDR3 region is CASSFRAGDNEQFF. The CDR3 nucleotides are TGTGCCAGCAGCTTCCGGGCTGGGGACAATGAGCAGTTCTTC. Complete variable domain (other parts from reference TRBV7-9 and TRBJ2-1): DTGVSQNPRHKITKRGQNVTFRCDPISEHNRLYWYRQTLGQGPEFLTYFQNEAQLEKSRLLSDRFSAERPKGSFSTLEIQRTEQGDSAMYLCASSFRAGDNEQFFGPGTRLTVL.

A few counts support this clone. The chain is built from TRBV5-1 and TRBJ1-1, with TRBD1 matching 7 bases. The V and J ends lost 6 bases and 0 bases, in that order; junction bases with no gene match: 8. The CDR3 covers 15 residues. Germline CDR1 reads SGHRS; CDR2 reads YFSETQ. The CDR3, as DNA: TGCGCCAGCACGAGACAGGGTCATATGAACACTGAAGCTTTCTTT. It encodes CASTRQGHMNTEAFF.

The J gene is TRBJ2-5, the V gene TRBV28; 14 bases line up with TRBD2. V gave up 5 bases and J gave up 1 base; unmatched junction bases: 6. CDR3 length: 17 residues. Germline V gives CDR1 MDHEN, CDR2 SYDVKM. Written as DNA, the CDR3 is TGTGCCAGCAGTCGGACTAGCGGGAGGCAGGGCCAAGAGACCCAGTACTTC. Protein sequence: CASSRTSGRQGQETQYF.

This clone was counted a few times. The chain recombines TRBV6-5 with TRBJ1-2; TRBD1 might be the D (5 bases). Trimming removed 8 bases from V and 6 bases from J, with 16 bases in between. The germline V gene encodes CDR1 MNHEY and CDR2 SVGAGI. The CDR3 has 13 residues. CDR3 bases: TGTGCCAGCCACGACCGGGGGAGACATGGCTACACCTTC. Translating gives CASHDRGRHGYTF.

The rearrangement links TRBV19 to TRBJ2-2; D is perhaps TRBD1 (6 bases). The CDR3 consists of 16 residues. Germline CDR1 and CDR2: LNHDA and SQIVND (reference sequence). V lost 3 bases to trimming and J lost 4 bases, with 15 bases between them. The CDR3 DNA is TGTGCCAGTAGTATCATGGGTCAGGGGCCCACCGGGGAGCTGTTTTTT. It translates to CASSIMGQGPTGELFF.

This clone is medium-sized by share. The J gene is TRBJ1-4, the V gene TRBV7-2; TRBD1 agrees at 7 bases. V was clipped by 5 bases and J by 8 bases; unmatched bases: 14. The CDR3 is made up of 16 amino acids. Germline V CDR1 and CDR2: SGHTA, FQGNSA. This chain's CDR3 is CASSGPGQLGPEKLFF. CDR3 in DNA: TGTGCCAGCAGCGGACCGGGACAGCTGGGACCCGAAAAACTGTTTTTT.

This chain links TRBV10-3 with TRBJ1-1, with 10 nucleotides matching TRBD1. This CDR3 region has 14 residues. Germline assignment: CDR1 ENHRY and CDR2 SYGVKD. V shed 11 bases and J 4 bases; nucleotides not matched to a gene: 10. DNA of the CDR3: TGTGCCTCCAAGGCGACAGGGGGCGTCACTGAAGCTTTCTTT. Translation gives CASKATGGVTEAFF.

The V and J genes are TRBV6-6 and TRBJ1-3; D is perhaps TRBD1 (5 bases). CDR3 length equals 16 residues. V was pared by 0 bases and J by 0 bases, with 9 bases between. Germline loops: CDR1 MNHNY, CDR2 SVGAGI (reference sequence). In DNA, the CDR3 is TGTGCCAGCAGTTACTCGGGGCGTGGCTCTGGAAACACCATATATTTT. As protein: CASSYSGRGSGNTIYF.

The chain joins TRBV12-5 to TRBJ2-7; tentatively, D is TRBD1 (7 bases). The germline V gene has CDR1 LGHNT and CDR2 FRNRAP. The ends were cut back, 2 bases at V and 6 bases at J, with 23 bases in the middle. This CDR3 contains 17 residues. In DNA form, the CDR3 reads TGTGCTAGTGGTTTGTACTCCCCCTCCAGGGGGGAGGTCGAGCAGTACTTC. It specifies CASGLYSPSRGEVEQYF.

The sample holds a few counts of this clone. CDR3 protein: CASSPQTGGGGTGYTF. In DNA form, the CDR3 reads TGTGCCAGCAGCCCACAGACAGGGGGTGGAGGAACTGGCTACACCTTC. The chain has TRBV27 and TRBJ1-2; 9 nucleotides agree with TRBD1. Losses at the gene ends were 6 bases for V and 7 bases for J; bases not matched to a gene: 15. Germline V CDR1 and CDR2: MNHEY, SMNVEV (reference sequence). This CDR3 has 16 amino acids.

Ten or more counts support this clone. The V and J genes are TRBV6-1 and TRBJ1-2; 7 bases map to TRBD1. V shed 1 base and J 4 bases; nucleotides not matched to a gene: 6. The CDR3 covers 15 residues. Looked up from germline, CDR1 is MNHNS and CDR2 is SASEGT. CDR3 sequence reads: CASSEVPRDSYGYTF. CDR3 coding DNA: TGTGCCAGCAGTGAAGTTCCCCGGGACAGCTATGGCTACACCTTC.

The genes are TRBV21-1 and TRBJ1-5; TRBD1, as called in the table, went unchecked against the DNA. TRBV21-1 is termed a pseudogene. CDR3 length: 16 amino acids. DNA of the CDR3: TGTGCCAGCAGCAAAGCCCAGGGGTTTAGCAATCAGCCCCAGCATTTT. Translating it yields CASSKAQGFSNQPQHF.

The V and J genes are TRBV7-2 and TRBJ2-1, with 14 nucleotides matching TRBD2. CDR1 is SGHTA, CDR2 FQGNSA, per germline. V gave up 0 bases and J gave up 0 bases; unmatched junction bases: 7. This CDR3 comprises 20 residues. This chain's CDR3 is CASSLARLAGGITSYNEQFF. In DNA, the CDR3 is TGTGCCAGCAGCTTAGCGCGACTAGCGGGAGGGATAACCTCCTACAATGAGCAGTTCTTC. The full variable domain, its missing parts supplied by reference TRBV7-2 and TRBJ2-1, is GAGVSQSPSNKVTEKGKDVELRCDPISGHTALYWYRQSLGQGLEFLIYFQGNSAPDKSGLPSDRFSAERTGGSVSTLTIQRTQQEDSAVYLCASSLARLAGGITSYNEQFFGPGTRLTVL.

The chain carries TRBV28 and TRBJ1-4; the match to TRBD1 covers 9 bases. Per the germline V gene, CDR1 is MDHEN and CDR2 is SYDVKM. This CDR3 is built from 14 residues. Trimming removed 2 bases from V and 10 bases from J; junction bases left unmatched: 5. The DNA of the CDR3 is TGTGCCAGCAGTTTAGGACAGGGGCTTGCAAAACTGTTTTTT. Its protein product is CASSLGQGLAKLFF.

In this sample, this clone turned up a few times. V gene TRBV28 combines with J gene TRBJ2-4; TRBD1 might be the D (6 bases). In germline, CDR1 is MDHEN, CDR2 SYDVKM. This CDR3 region has 14 residues. Trimming pared 1 base from V and 5 bases from J, leaving 9 bases between. Here the CDR3 DNA reads TGTGCCAGCAGTTTATCGGCAGGGGAAAACATTCAGTACTTC. Encoded protein: CASSLSAGENIQYF.

The CDR3: CASSLVGSLPGAFF. Written as DNA, the CDR3 is TGTGCCAGCAGCTTAGTCGGGTCATTACCCGGAGCTTTCTTT. The V and J genes are TRBV7-2 and TRBJ1-1; D is uncertain. The CDR3 covers 14 residues. V shed 1 base and J shed 10 bases, with 16 bases lying between them. From germline, CDR1 is SGHTA and CDR2 FQGNSA.

The chain combines TRBV19 with TRBJ2-1; 7 nucleotides agree with TRBD1. This CDR3 contains 15 residues. V was clipped by 7 bases and J by 4 bases; unmatched bases: 10. Per the germline V gene, CDR1 is LNHDA and CDR2 is SQIVND (reference sequence). The CDR3 here is CASKGQSGAYNEQFF. For the CDR3, the DNA is TGTGCCAGTAAGGGACAGTCCGGGGCATACAATGAGCAGTTCTTC.

This chain joins TRBV5-5 and TRBJ2-2; 12 bases are shared with TRBD2. The CDR3 is made up of 19 amino acids. Looked up from germline, CDR1 is SGHKS and CDR2 is YYEKEE (reference sequence). Trimming removed 4 bases from V and 2 bases from J; junction bases left unmatched: 12. CDR3 DNA sequence: TGTGCCAGCAGCATTCACCCCCTAGCGGGAGGGCCTAACACCGGGGAGCTGTTTTTT. It yields the protein CASSIHPLAGGPNTGELFF. The entire variable domain, with the rest obtained from reference TRBV5-5 and TRBJ2-2, is as follows: DAGVTQSPTHLIKTRGQQVTLRCSPISGHKSVSWYQQVLGQGPQFIFQYYEKEERGRGNFPDRFSARQFPNYSSELNVNALLLGDSALYLCASSIHPLAGGPNTGELFFGEGSRLTVL.